Reported below is one TCR beta chain. Its specificity is not known. The CDR3 covers 15 residues. CDR1 is SGHTA and CDR2 is FQGNSA in the germline V gene. V was trimmed by 1 base and J by 7 bases, leaving 16 bases between them. This sample is part of a study of T cell responses to AZD1222 COVID-19 vaccine. Study background: The analysis combined second doses at about 4 or about 12 weeks. Study-wide results and caveats: Among AZD1222 vaccinees, only 5 to 7 were seropositive at baseline. Vaccine-related CD4 TCRs covered spike, predominating at 160-218 and 743-854.

Profiling relied on immunoSEQ multiplex PCR, and the TCRdb table lists in-frame clones only, not all of them. The table records roughly 120,000 clones, approximately 90% of them present only once. The sequence derives from an adult in good health. Specimen: peripheral blood, collected on day 0 of AZD1222 vaccination. J is TRBJ1-2 and V is TRBV7-2, with D possibly TRBD1 on 5 matching bases. The CDR3 DNA is TGTGCCAGCAGCTTAGTAGAAGGGCAGGGTGCTGGCTACACCTTC. Translating gives CASSLVEGQGAGYTF.